The text below deals with one T cell receptor (beta chain). Every TCR cDNA molecule carried a tag that served as a unique molecular identifier. TCRdb re-analysed the 5' RACE reads in MiXCR, keeping a single row per CDR3 protein. This sample has around 110,000 distinct CDR3 sequences, with roughly an eighth found just once. This sample is part of a study of spatial heterogeneity in lung cancer. About the study: Sequenced follow-up PBMC samples came a median of about 2 years after resection, where available.

Time point described: blood at routine non-recurrence follow-up after resection. Whole RNA came from tumor, nontumor lung or frozen PBMC and was sequenced without being sorted. V was pared by 2 bases and J by 6 bases, with 16 bases between. Germline V gene data show CDR1 as SGHTA and CDR2 as FQGNSA. This CDR3 contains 15 residues. This clonotype was sampled from a male donor with early-stage non-small cell lung cancer. The chain couples TRBV7-2 to TRBJ1-1; no reliable D call. Material: PBMCs, obtained at follow-up. The CDR3 region has the DNA TGTGCCAGCAGCTTACTTGGAGACTCTCAGGCTGAAGCTTTCTTT. It yields the protein CASSLLGDSQAEAFF.